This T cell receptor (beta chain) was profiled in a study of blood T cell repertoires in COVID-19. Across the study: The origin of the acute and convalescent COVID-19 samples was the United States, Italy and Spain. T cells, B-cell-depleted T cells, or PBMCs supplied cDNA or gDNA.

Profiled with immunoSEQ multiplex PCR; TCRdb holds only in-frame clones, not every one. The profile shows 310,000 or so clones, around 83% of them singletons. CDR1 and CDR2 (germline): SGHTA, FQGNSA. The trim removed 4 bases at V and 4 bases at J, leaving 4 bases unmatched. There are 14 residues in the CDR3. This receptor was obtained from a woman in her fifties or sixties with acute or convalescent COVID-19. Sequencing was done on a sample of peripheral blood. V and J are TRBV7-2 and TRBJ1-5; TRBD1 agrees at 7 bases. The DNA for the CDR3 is TGTGCCAGCAGCTCCCGGACAGGAAATCAGCCCCAGCATTTT. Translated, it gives CASSSRTGNQPQHF.